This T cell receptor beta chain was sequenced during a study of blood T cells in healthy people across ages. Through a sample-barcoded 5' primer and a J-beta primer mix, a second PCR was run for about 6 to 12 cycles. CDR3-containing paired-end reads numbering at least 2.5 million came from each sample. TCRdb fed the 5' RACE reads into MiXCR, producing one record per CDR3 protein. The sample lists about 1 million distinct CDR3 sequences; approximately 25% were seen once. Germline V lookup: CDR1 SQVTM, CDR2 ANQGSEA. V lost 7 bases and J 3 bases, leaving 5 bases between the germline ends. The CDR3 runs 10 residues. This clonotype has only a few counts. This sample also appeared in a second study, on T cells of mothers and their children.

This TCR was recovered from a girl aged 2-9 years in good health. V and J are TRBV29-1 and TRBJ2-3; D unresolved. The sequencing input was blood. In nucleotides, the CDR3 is TGCAGCGCCTTGACAGATACGCAGTATTTT. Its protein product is CSALTDTQYF.